This TCR beta chain was captured by sequencing in a study of T cell changes during pregnancy in multiple sclerosis. Libraries were prepared by immunoSEQ multiplex PCR; TCRdb keeps only in-frame clonotypes and omits some of them. The table lists approximately 61,000 clones, about nine tenths of them singletons. The CDR3 is 14 amino acids. The J segment lost 8 bases and the V segment lost 4 bases, leaving 2 bases of the junction unmatched. From germline, CDR1 is SGHRS and CDR2 YFSETQ. This TCR was recovered from a female donor in good health, enrolled as a control in a pregnancy study. This chain connects TRBV5-1 to TRBJ1-6, with TRBD1 matching over 11 bases. Material: peripheral blood, obtained in the first trimester of pregnancy. CDR3 sequence: CASSTGQGDSPLHF. The CDR3 region has the DNA TGCGCCAGCAGCACGGGACAGGGGGATTCACCCCTCCACTTT.